This T cell receptor beta chain is from a study of shared clonotypes between healthy human individuals. Genomic DNA of every subset was divided equally among multiple immunoSEQ plates. Data came from immunoSEQ multiplex PCR; TCRdb stores just in-frame clones and leaves some out. The table has 2 million to 2.5 million clones, about 95% seen once. Positive CCR7 selection of CD45RO-negative cells yielded the naive CD8 cells, and terminally differentiated effector memory CD45RA+ cells were excluded. V shed 4 bases, J shed 8 bases, and the junction held 7 bases outside the gene matches. The CDR3 runs to 14 residues. Germline V gene sequence: CDR1 GTSNPN, CDR2 SVGIG (reference sequence).

The clonotype was recovered from a man between 18 and 35 years old in good health. Material: naive CD8+ T cells sorted from blood. The chain couples TRBV30 to TRBJ1-4, with TRBD1 matching over 10 bases. The CDR3 spells CAWTSGQGMEKLFF. The DNA for the CDR3 is TGTGCCTGGACCTCGGGACAGGGGATGGAAAAACTGTTTTTT. The full variable domain, rest sourced from reference TRBV30 and TRBJ1-4, is SQTIHQWPATLVQPVGSPLSLECTVEGTSNPNLYWYRQAAGRGLQLLFYSVGIGQISSEVPQNLSASRPQDRQFILSSKKLLLSDSGFYLCAWTSGQGMEKLFFGSGTQLSVL.